The 2 T cell receptor beta chains given below trace back to one sample, sequenced in a study of blood T cell repertoires in COVID-19. Only in-frame clones appear in the TCRdb table, and some are missing; sequencing was by immunoSEQ multiplex PCR. The sample has about 100,000 clones, about nine tenths seen once. Sequenced material: peripheral blood. The receptors derive from a man aged 70 or older with acute or convalescent COVID-19.

This rearrangement joins TRBV7-9 to TRBJ2-2, with a tentative D call TRBD1 (5 bases). Germline V gene data show CDR1 as SEHNR and CDR2 as FQNEAQ (reference sequence). V gave up 5 bases and J gave up 6 bases, with 13 bases separating them. The CDR3 runs 14 residues. This CDR3 is CASSLSPGSGELFF. CDR3 nucleotide sequence: TGTGCCAGCAGCCTCAGCCCAGGGTCCGGGGAGCTGTTTTTT.

The V call is TRBV5-5, the J call TRBJ1-1; D gene unclear. CDR3 length: 14 amino acids. Germline loops: CDR1 SGHKS, CDR2 YYEKEE (reference sequence). V lost 0 bases and J lost 5, with 11 bases in between. The CDR3 here is CASSLDGFGTEAFF. The DNA for the CDR3 is TGTGCCAGCAGCTTGGATGGTTTCGGGACTGAAGCTTTCTTT.